The T cell receptor beta chain described here comes from a study of cytomegalovirus exposure and HLA in healthy donors. Findings and limits, study-wide: The authors enumerated around 150 TCR beta chains as linked to cytomegalovirus. Prediction of most subjects' HLA-A and HLA-B alleles by TCR beta sequences was reportedly accurate. Some 17,000 TCR beta sequences were associated with HLA alleles at 0.05 false discovery rate in a later analysis.

The V gene's germline CDR1 is SQVTM and CDR2 ANQGSEA. The CDR3 totals 14 residues. V lost 2 bases to trimming and J lost 5 bases; unmatched junction nucleotides: 7. Concerning this clone itself: The antigen remains unidentified.

PCR amplification relied on 60 Vbeta primers (plus 13 Jbeta primers). Study processing details: An analysis performed later counted roughly 79 million unique TCR beta chains (roughly 9.9 million of them shared). Some clones are missing from TCRdb's copy, which holds only in-frame ones; the method was immunoSEQ multiplex PCR. The V and J calls and clone size are taken from that table; D and trimming were inferred from the DNA. The sample lists 150,000 to 180,000 clones, 80% occurring once. This clonotype was sampled from a man in his thirties or forties in good health and CMV-seropositive. The chain combines TRBV29-1 with TRBJ2-5; TRBD2 agrees at 8 bases. Material: PBMCs. CDR3 DNA: TGCAGCGTTGAATTCCCAGCGGGAGTTGAGACCCAGTACTTC. This encodes CSVEFPAGVETQYF. Based on the CDR3 plus reference TRBV29-1 and TRBJ2-5, the full variable domain is SAVISQKPSRDICQRGTSLTIQCQVDSQVTMMFWYRQQPGQSLTLIATANQGSEATYESGFVIDKFPISRPNLTFSTLTVSNMSPEDSSIYLCSVEFPAGVETQYFGPGTRLLVL.